Detailed here is one TCR beta chain. This CDR3 region has 14 residues. Trimming removed 7 bases from V and 1 base from J, with 12 bases in between. Germline CDR1 SNHLY, CDR2 FYNNEI. The data derive from a study of T cells in Graves' hyperthyroidism and ophthalmopathy. Study in general: Peripheral blood was obtained at initial diagnosis, preceding any treatment.

RNA transcripts were the template for amplifying TCR beta CDR3 regions. A set of HTBI primers served as the primers for a first-round RT-PCR of the TCR CDR3. TCRdb fed the multiplex PCR reads into MiXCR, producing one record per CDR3 protein. The sample lists hundreds of thousands of distinct CDR3 sequences, 35% occurring once. The receptor's source is a woman aged 40 to 55 with Graves' hyperthyroidism. The sequencing input was blood. The chain combines TRBV2 with TRBJ2-3; weak D call: TRBD1 (5 bases). The CDR3 DNA is TGTGCCAGCACCGCCCTCAGGGGCACAGATACGCAGTATTTT. It is translated as CASTALRGTDTQYF.